Each of the 22 T cell receptor beta chains below was sequenced from the same sample in a study of T cells in Graves' hyperthyroidism and ophthalmopathy. Using RNA transcripts as the source, TCR beta CDR3 regions were amplified. An initial round of RT-PCR targeting the TCR CDR3 relied on the HTBI primer set. One entry per CDR3 protein results from TCRdb running MiXCR on the multiplex PCR reads. Among a few hundred thousand distinct CDR3 sequences, 14% were seen once, and the ten largest hold about 15%. The sample comprised blood. These receptors originate from a woman aged 40-49 years with Graves' hyperthyroidism.

The J gene is TRBJ2-5, the V gene TRBV20-1; 10 nucleotides match TRBD1. Germline values: CDR1 DFQATT, CDR2 SNEGSKA (reference sequence). V was pared by 8 bases and J by 5 bases, with 14 bases of the junction left unmatched. The CDR3 is 15 amino acids. The CDR3, as DNA: TGCAGTATACCACCGCGGGACAGGGGTTTCGAGACCCAGTACTTC. This gives the protein CSIPPRDRGFETQYF.

The V and J genes are TRBV5-6 and TRBJ2-1, with 9 bases identical to TRBD2. Per germline, CDR1 SGHDT and CDR2 YYEEEE. V lost 7 bases, J lost 4 bases, and 12 bases stayed unmatched. The CDR3 contains 16 residues. For the CDR3, the DNA is TGTGCCAGCTTCGACGCACCGACTAGCGGTTACAATGAGCAGTTCTTC. It specifies CASFDAPTSGYNEQFF.

There are many counts of this clonotype. This rearrangement joins TRBV3-1 to TRBJ2-5; D is undetermined. The CDR3 totals 15 residues. In germline, CDR1 is LGHDT, CDR2 YNNKEL (reference sequence). The germline V and J ends were trimmed by 0 bases and 0 bases, with 8 bases remaining between them. The CDR3 region has the DNA TGTGCCAGCAGCCAAGACTTACGGTACCAAGAGACCCAGTACTTC. It is translated as CASSQDLRYQETQYF.

This clonotype was found many times. The chain has TRBV3-1 and TRBJ2-3, with TRBD2 identical over 8 bases. The germline V gene has CDR1 LGHDT and CDR2 YNNKEL (reference sequence). The CDR3 runs 16 residues. Trimming cost V 3 bases and J 4 bases; bases outside gene matches: 9. CDR3 sequence (DNA): TGTGCCAGCAGCCACCGGGCGGGAGGAACCCCAGATACGCAGTATTTT. Its translation is CASSHRAGGTPDTQYF.

This clonotype was seen only a few times. Given a much more abundant clone one base away, this may be a read error. The J gene is TRBJ1-1, the V gene TRBV5-1, with unresolved D. Germline loops: CDR1 SGHRS, CDR2 YFSETQ. V was shortened by 0 bases and J by 1 base, with 7 bases between the two germline ends. The CDR3 consists of 14 residues. CDR3 bases: TGCGCCAGCAGCTTGGCCGTTGGGAACACTGAAGCTTTCTTT. Protein sequence: CASSLAVGNTEAFF.

Many counts were recorded for this clonotype. The chain is built from TRBV24-1 and TRBJ2-3; TRBD2 matches 7 bases. Trimming took 0 bases from V and 5 from J; bases not matched to a gene: 10. CDR3 length: 17 residues. Germline CDR1 KGHDR, CDR2 SFDVKD. The chain's CDR3 is CATSDLHGGSLGDTQYF. DNA of the CDR3: TGTGCCACCAGTGATTTGCATGGCGGGAGTCTTGGAGATACGCAGTATTTT.

This clonotype was counted only a few times. The CDR3 region is CASTRGTYGYTF. DNA for the CDR3: TGTGCCAGCACTAGGGGTACCTATGGCTACACCTTC. The chain is built from TRBV2 and TRBJ1-2; possibly TRBD1 for D (5 bases). V was clipped by 7 bases and J by 4 bases, with 10 bases between them. The CDR3 spans 12 residues. CDR1 is SNHLY and CDR2 is FYNNEI in the germline V gene. The full variable domain, its missing parts supplied by reference TRBV2 and TRBJ1-2, is EPEVTQTPSHQVTQMGQEVILRCVPISNHLYFYWYRQILGQKVEFLVSFYNNEISEKSEIFDDQFSVERPDGSNFTLKIRSTKLEDSAMYFCASTRGTYGYTFGSGTRLTVV.

The chain carries TRBV6-1 and TRBJ1-3, with unresolved D. The V end lost 6 bases, the J end lost 4 bases, and 19 bases lay between the germline ends. This CDR3 has 16 amino acids. Germline V gene lookup returns CDR1 MNHNS and CDR2 SASEGT. CDR3 residues: CASSPLSGSYGNTIYF. CDR3 nucleotide sequence: TGTGCCAGCAGCCCCCTCTCGGGGTCTTACGGAAACACCATATATTTT.

The chain employs TRBV6-2 or TRBV6-3 and TRBJ1-5; D ambiguous. CDR1 and CDR2 (germline): MNHEY, SVGEGT. Between the trimmed V and J ends, which lost 5 bases and 6 bases, there was a span of 14 bases. CDR3 length: 14 residues. Here the CDR3 DNA reads TGTGCCAGCAGTGGAACCCCCGGTGGTCAGCCCCAGCATTTT. Its translation: CASSGTPGGQPQHF.

The rearrangement links TRBV19 to TRBJ2-3; TRBD1 is a possible D gene (5 bases). Trimming stripped 4 bases from V and 4 bases from J, with 18 bases between. The germline CDR1 and CDR2 sequences are LNHDA and SQIVND (reference sequence). This CDR3 comprises 16 residues. The CDR3 sequence is CASSRSESRAADTQYF. The DNA for the CDR3 is TGTGCCAGTAGTAGGTCGGAGTCCAGGGCGGCAGATACGCAGTATTTT. The whole variable domain, filled in from reference TRBV19 and TRBJ2-3, reads DGGITQSPKYLFRKEGQNVTLSCEQNLNHDAMYWYRQDPGQGLRLIYYSQIVNDFQKGDIAEGYSVSREKKESFPLTVTSAQKNPTAFYLCASSRSESRAADTQYFGPGTRLTVL.

This clonotype was seen many times. The chain joins TRBV28 to TRBJ2-2; 9 bases fit TRBD2. CDR1 is MDHEN and CDR2 is SYDVKM in the germline V gene. This CDR3 comprises 13 residues. After removal of 10 bases from V and 10 bases from J, the junction contained 10 bases not matched to a gene. The CDR3 region is CATSGGREEELFF. In DNA, the CDR3 is TGTGCCACCTCTGGCGGGAGGGAGGAGGAGCTGTTTTTT.

This clonotype was detected ten times or more. The chain employs TRBV27 and TRBJ2-1; 9 positions agree with TRBD1. After removal of 4 bases from V and 6 bases from J, the junction contained 4 bases not matched to a gene. The CDR3 runs to 14 residues. Germline values: CDR1 MNHEY, CDR2 SMNVEV (reference sequence). Here the CDR3 reads CASSWTGESNEQFF. The CDR3 DNA reads TGTGCCAGCAGTTGGACAGGGGAGAGCAATGAGCAGTTCTTC.

This clonotype came up many times. The rearrangement uses TRBV7-3 and TRBJ2-5, with D possibly being TRBD1 or TRBD2 (5 bases each). This CDR3 is built from 13 residues. V was pared by 2 bases and J by 4 bases, with 8 bases between. The germline gives CDR1 SGHTA, CDR2 FQGTGA. CDR3 in DNA: TGTGCCAGCAGCTTATGGGGGAGAGAGACCCAGTACTTC. Its protein is CASSLWGRETQYF.

This clonotype has ten or more counts. The chain carries TRBV7-9 and TRBJ2-7; D may match TRBD1 or TRBD2 (5 bases each). V was pared by 2 bases and J by 0 bases, with 8 bases between. Germline V gene data show CDR1 as SEHNR and CDR2 as FQNEAQ (reference sequence). The CDR3 is 14 residues long. The CDR3: CASSLRGASYEQYF. The CDR3 nucleotides read TGTGCCAGCAGCTTAAGAGGGGCCTCCTACGAGCAGTACTTC.

The chain uses TRBV5-1 and TRBJ2-2; D possibly uses TRBD1 or TRBD2 (5 bases each). Germline V gives CDR1 SGHRS, CDR2 YFSETQ. The germline V and J ends were trimmed by 1 base and 4 bases, with 14 bases remaining between them. This CDR3 has 16 amino acids. CDR3 region: CASSLSGQRGTGELFF. In DNA form, the CDR3 reads TGCGCCAGCAGCTTGTCAGGTCAGAGGGGCACCGGGGAGCTGTTTTTT.

There are a few counts of this clonotype. The chain recombines TRBV2 with TRBJ1-2; TRBD1 is a possible D gene (5 bases). CDR3 length equals 11 residues. The V gene lost 10 bases and the J gene lost 5 bases, with 11 bases spanning the gap. Per the germline V gene, CDR1 is SNHLY and CDR2 is FYNNEI. DNA of the CDR3: TGTGCCAACCCGACAGCGTATGGCTACACCTTC. Translating gives CANPTAYGYTF.

This clonotype has a count of ten or more. V usage is TRBV27 and J usage is TRBJ2-1; D call uncertain. Germline V lookup: CDR1 MNHEY, CDR2 SMNVEV (reference sequence). The length of the CDR3 is 13 residues. Deletions cut 1 base from V and 5 bases from J, with 6 bases between. The chain's CDR3 is CASSLFVDNEQFF. CDR3 nucleotide sequence: TGTGCCAGCAGTTTATTCGTGGACAATGAGCAGTTCTTC.

The chain has TRBV5-1 and TRBJ1-1; D gene ambiguous. Trimming took 4 bases from V and 6 from J, leaving 13 bases between them. Germline loops: CDR1 SGHRS, CDR2 YFSETQ. The CDR3 covers 13 residues. The chain's CDR3 is CASSETPSPEAFF. The CDR3 coding sequence is TGCGCCAGCAGCGAGACCCCTTCCCCTGAAGCTTTCTTT.

In its sample, this clonotype was seen many times. This sequence joins TRBV6-6 and TRBJ2-1; the match to TRBD2 covers 8 bases. V trimming: 0 bases; J trimming: 0 bases; junction bases outside the gene matches: 1. This CDR3 is built from 16 residues. In germline, CDR1 is MNHNY, CDR2 SVGAGI (reference sequence). The CDR3, as DNA: TGTGCCAGCAGTTACTCGAGCGGGGGCTCCTACAATGAGCAGTTCTTC. As protein: CASSYSSGGSYNEQFF.

This clonotype appeared a few times. The junction departs from the called germline gene at one end, perhaps through a read error. The rearrangement joins TRBV6-5 to TRBJ2-3, with 9 bases that match TRBD2. CDR3 length: 16 residues. The germline gives CDR1 MNHEY, CDR2 SVGAGI. The CDR3 loop is CASSDSASGGTDTQYF. The CDR3 DNA reads as TGTGCCAGCAGTGACTCGGCTAGCGGGGGCACAGATACGCAGTATTTT.

At least ten counts were recorded for this clonotype. The J gene is TRBJ2-1, the V gene TRBV28, with 9 bases aligning to TRBD2. CDR1 is MDHEN, CDR2 SYDVKM, per germline. V lost 9 bases and J lost 7; bases outside the gene matches: 7. The CDR3 is 13 amino acids. The CDR3 region is CASHSGSRNEQFF. The CDR3 nucleotides read TGTGCCAGTCATAGCGGGAGTCGGAATGAGCAGTTCTTC.

V is TRBV12-3 or TRBV12-4 and J is TRBJ2-1; 7 bases match TRBD1. CDR3 length: 15 amino acids. Unmatched junction bases numbered 11, after V lost 7 bases and J lost 5 bases. CDR3 in DNA: TGTGCCAGCACCCTTGGGGACAGCTATCACAATGAGCAGTTCTTC. This codes for CASTLGDSYHNEQFF.